The 15 T cell receptor beta chains below were found in one sample sequenced in a study of monozygotic twins with inflammatory bowel disease. TCRdb reprocessed the 5' RACE reads and stores each CDR3 protein as one record, lacking DNA. The sample totals 400,000 to 500,000 distinct CDR3 sequences; its top ten clones hold under 3%. The sequenced sample was blood. The receptor source for this set is a human donor with ulcerative colitis or Crohn's disease, or a healthy co-twin of an affected twin (not recorded which).

This chain joins TRBV20-1 and TRBJ2-7. CDR3 length equals 11 residues. CDR1 is DFQATT, CDR2 SNEGSKA, per germline (reference sequence). This CDR3 reads CSARTSLEQYF.

CDR3 region: CASSLGHGPTDTQYF. V is TRBV11-3 and J is TRBJ2-3. CDR3 length: 15 residues. Germline V lookup: CDR1 SGHNT, CDR2 YENEEA.

The rearrangement links TRBV7-9 to TRBJ1-1; TCRdb selects TRBD1, and the lack of DNA leaves this call unchecked. Germline V gene data show CDR1 as SEHNR and CDR2 as FQNEAQ (reference sequence). The CDR3 covers 12 residues. CDR3 in amino acids: CASSVAQGEAFF.

The rearrangement joins TRBV7-8 to TRBJ2-7; TCRdb proposes TRBD1, but this gene call is untestable without DNA. Germline assignment: CDR1 SGHVS and CDR2 FQNEAQ. This CDR3 contains 13 residues. The CDR3 is CASSPGQGDEQYF.

This chain connects TRBV7-2 to TRBJ2-7. Germline V lookup: CDR1 SGHTA, CDR2 FQGNSA. CDR3 length: 12 amino acids. The CDR3 loop is CASSFAGFEQYF.

V and J are TRBV10-3 and TRBJ2-1; TCRdb's assignment of TRBD1 cannot be checked, as there is no DNA. CDR3 size: 15 residues. Germline values: CDR1 ENHRY, CDR2 SYGVKD. This CDR3 reads CAISPAGASYNEQFF.

This rearrangement joins TRBV20-1 to TRBJ2-5. The CDR3 consists of 12 residues. The germline V gene has CDR1 DFQATT and CDR2 SNEGSKA (reference sequence). The CDR3 reads CSATGFQETQYF.

The rearrangement joins TRBV14 to TRBJ2-3; TCRdb calls TRBD2, which cannot be checked without DNA. CDR3 length: 17 residues. Germline CDR1 is SGHDN and CDR2 is FVKESK. CDR3 loop: CASSQVRSGGLLDTQYF.

This chain joins TRBV5-1 and TRBJ2-1; TCRdb selects TRBD2, and the lack of DNA leaves this call unchecked. This CDR3 has 15 amino acids. Germline loops: CDR1 SGHRS, CDR2 YFSETQ. The chain's CDR3 is CASSLDGTSHNEQFF.

The rearrangement links TRBV5-1 to TRBJ2-3; the D call from TCRdb, TRBD1, cannot be confirmed without DNA. The germline V gene encodes CDR1 SGHRS and CDR2 YFSETQ. This CDR3 has 14 amino acids. CDR3 in amino acids: CASRLTPLAGQGYF.

The V call is TRBV3-1, the J call TRBJ2-7. The length of the CDR3 is 12 residues. The germline V gene encodes CDR1 LGHDT and CDR2 YNNKEL (reference sequence). CDR3 protein: CASSHLNYEQYF.

The chain's CDR3 is CSVERGTGVLSQYF. The chain combines TRBV29-1 with TRBJ2-5; TCRdb selects TRBD1, and the lack of DNA leaves this call unchecked. Looked up from germline, CDR1 is SQVTM and CDR2 is ANQGSEA. The CDR3 totals 14 residues.

The genes are TRBV6-5 and TRBJ2-5; as DNA is missing, the TRBD1 call by TCRdb cannot be tested. The length of the CDR3 is 16 residues. Per the germline V gene, CDR1 is MNHEY and CDR2 is SVGAGI. The CDR3: CASSYSRTGGQETQYF.

The chain recombines TRBV20-1 with TRBJ1-3; as DNA is missing, the TRBD1 call by TCRdb cannot be tested. CDR1 and CDR2 from the germline V gene are DFQATT and SNEGSKA (reference sequence). This CDR3 spans 15 amino acids. This CDR3 is CSALTGQGRGNTIYF.

The chain carries TRBV7-9 and TRBJ2-5; no DNA is available, so the TRBD1 call from TCRdb remains unchecked. Germline V gene data show CDR1 as SEHNR and CDR2 as FQNEAQ (reference sequence). The CDR3 runs to 14 residues. This CDR3 is CASSSHGGKETQYF.